One and the same sample provided the 25 T cell receptor beta chains below, sequenced in a study of cytotoxic CD8 clonotypes in ibrutinib-treated CLL. Sequencing was performed with immunoSEQ multiplex PCR; in TCRdb, only in-frame clones are kept and a portion is missing. The data hold 65,000 to 80,000 clones, with roughly 85% observed a single time. The sample here was PBMCs, taken after 24 months of ibrutinib treatment. The receptors come from a human donor with chronic lymphocytic leukemia.

This sequence joins TRBV9 and TRBJ2-2, with a possible D match to TRBD2 (6 bases). Trimming removed 1 base at V and 5 bases at J, with 21 bases between. The germline gives CDR1 SGDLS, CDR2 YYNGEE. This CDR3 region has 18 residues. This chain's CDR3 is CASSVSPRGELKTGELFF. The CDR3 nucleotides are TGTGCCAGCAGCGTAAGTCCGCGGGGCGAGCTAAAGACCGGGGAGCTGTTTTTT.

J is TRBJ2-1 and V is TRBV7-9, with D maybe TRBD2 (5 bases). The CDR3 has 12 residues. Germline V gene sequence: CDR1 SEHNR, CDR2 FQNEAQ (reference sequence). V was clipped by 8 bases and J by 8 bases, with 13 bases between them. CDR3 loop: CASQAEGDEQFF. CDR3 nucleotides: TGTGCCAGCCAAGCCGAGGGCGATGAGCAGTTCTTC.

This clone was found once. This chain uses TRBV19 with TRBJ2-1, with 12 bases aligning to TRBD2. V was pared by 6 bases and J by 5 bases, with 2 bases of the junction left unmatched. Germline CDR1 LNHDA, CDR2 SQIVND (reference sequence). CDR3 length equals 14 residues. The CDR3 bases are TGTGCCAGTAGGGGACTAGCGGGCAACAATGAGCAGTTCTTC. The encoded protein is CASRGLAGNNEQFF.

V and J are TRBV5-1 and TRBJ2-1; D is perhaps TRBD1 (5 bases). V was pared by 0 bases and J by 6 bases, with 13 bases between. CDR1 SGHRS and CDR2 YFSETQ come from the germline V gene. The CDR3 loop spans 15 amino acids. CDR3 DNA: TGCGCCAGCAGCTTGGAGCTTGGGGCCCTCAATGAGCAGTTCTTC. Translated, it gives CASSLELGALNEQFF. The full variable domain, its missing parts supplied by reference TRBV5-1 and TRBJ2-1, is KAGVTQTPRYLIKTRGQQVTLSCSPISGHRSVSWYQQTPGQGLQFLFEYFSETQRNKGNFPGRFSGRQFSNSRSEMNVSTLELGDSALYLCASSLELGALNEQFFGPGTRLTVL.

This clone was picked up a small number of times. The J gene is TRBJ1-2, the V gene TRBV6-5; no clear D. CDR3 size: 13 residues. Germline V gene sequence: CDR1 MNHEY, CDR2 SVGAGI. V was clipped by 11 bases and J by 0 bases, with 13 bases between them. CDR3 nucleotides: TGTGCCGCTCGCCGAGCGTCTAACTATGGCTACACCTTC. Encoded protein: CAARRASNYGYTF.

The chain recombines TRBV2 with TRBJ1-5, with a tentative D call TRBD1 (5 bases). The CDR3 is 12 amino acids. CDR1 is SNHLY and CDR2 is FYNNEI in the germline V gene. V was cut by 6 bases and J by 8 bases, with 11 bases left in between. The CDR3 loop is CASSPGSKPQHF. The CDR3 DNA follows: TGTGCCAGCAGCCCAGGGTCCAAGCCCCAGCATTTT.

The chain employs TRBV4-2 and TRBJ2-2; 13 positions match TRBD2. This CDR3 comprises 18 residues. Unmatched junction bases numbered 2, after V lost 1 base and J lost 0 bases. In germline, CDR1 is LGHNA, CDR2 YNFKEQ. The CDR3 loop is CASSQGLAGGANTGELFF. CDR3 DNA sequence: TGTGCCAGCAGCCAAGGACTAGCGGGAGGCGCGAACACCGGGGAGCTGTTTTTT.

In nucleotides, the CDR3 is TGCGCCAGCGGGCCAGGGCTTGTGGAGACCCAGTACTTC. Protein sequence: CASGPGLVETQYF. This sequence joins TRBV5-1 and TRBJ2-5; possibly TRBD1 for D (5 bases). Trimming shortened V by 7 bases and J by 5 bases, and 15 bases separated the two germline ends. Germline V gene lookup returns CDR1 SGHRS and CDR2 YFSETQ. This CDR3 has 13 amino acids.

J is TRBJ2-7 and V is TRBV4-1, with D tentatively TRBD2 (6 bases). Trimming pared 0 bases from V and 5 bases from J, leaving 14 bases between. The CDR3 extends over 15 amino acids. The germline gives CDR1 MGHRA, CDR2 YSYEKL. CDR3 residues: CASSQDSGFSNEQYF. The CDR3 region has the DNA TGCGCCAGCAGCCAAGACAGCGGGTTTTCCAACGAGCAGTACTTC.

The CDR3 reads CASSALTHTISNQPQHF. The CDR3 region has the DNA TGTGCCAGCAGTGCTTTGACACACACCATTAGCAATCAGCCCCAGCATTTT. The rearrangement joins TRBV6-1 to TRBJ1-5; no clear D. Trimming pared 4 bases from V and 0 bases from J, leaving 16 bases between. Germline CDR1 MNHNS, CDR2 SASEGT. This CDR3 has 17 amino acids.

This clone occurred a few times. The chain joins TRBV5-1 to TRBJ2-1, with D possibly TRBD1 on 6 matching bases. Germline lookup yields CDR1 SGHRS and CDR2 YFSETQ. The CDR3 has 15 amino acids. With 4 bases removed from V and 8 bases from J, the gap between germline ends came to 19 bases. CDR3 sequence (DNA): TGCGCCAGCAGCCGGGGTGGGACAAATGCGTATGAGCAGTTCTTC. This sequence encodes CASSRGGTNAYEQFF.

This chain joins TRBV2 and TRBJ2-7; D is uncertain. The CDR3 is made up of 12 amino acids. V was trimmed by 3 bases and J by 9 bases, leaving 12 bases between them. Germline V lookup: CDR1 SNHLY, CDR2 FYNNEI. The DNA for the CDR3 is TGTGCCAGCAGTGATGACTTACCCGGGCAGTACTTC. Translating gives CASSDDLPGQYF.

A few counts support this clone. The rearrangement links TRBV19 to TRBJ2-7; D perhaps matches TRBD2 (5 bases). CDR1 and CDR2 (germline): LNHDA, SQIVND (reference sequence). V was trimmed by 6 bases and J by 0 bases, leaving 12 bases between them. The CDR3 is 14 amino acids. The CDR3 region has the DNA TGTGCCAGTAGGCAGGACGCGGGCTCCTACGAGCAGTACTTC. This encodes CASRQDAGSYEQYF.

This chain links TRBV10-3 with TRBJ1-5; D is ambiguous. The germline V gene has CDR1 ENHRY and CDR2 SYGVKD. CDR3 length: 15 residues. V lost 2 bases and J 0 bases, leaving 8 bases between the germline ends. The CDR3: CAISEGVGSNQPQHF. The CDR3 DNA follows: TGTGCCATCAGTGAGGGAGTGGGTAGCAATCAGCCCCAGCATTTT.

This clone occurred once. The rearrangement uses TRBV15 and TRBJ1-4; TRBD1 might be the D (6 bases). Trimming shortened V by 4 bases and J by 2 bases, and 11 bases separated the two germline ends. The CDR3 covers 15 residues. Germline V gene data show CDR1 as LNHNV and CDR2 as YYDKDF (reference sequence). The CDR3 loop reads CATSTGGGTNEKLFF. CDR3 bases: TGTGCCACCAGCACGGGGGGCGGCACTAATGAAAAACTGTTTTTT.

The CDR3 sequence is CASSPVGRGSYEQYF. The CDR3 bases are TGTGCCAGCTCACCCGTCGGGAGGGGCTCCTACGAGCAGTACTTC. The J gene is TRBJ2-7, the V gene TRBV18, with TRBD2 matching 8 bases. This CDR3 is built from 15 residues. Germline V CDR1 and CDR2: KGHSH, LQKENI. V gave up 3 bases and J gave up 0 bases; unmatched junction bases: 4.

The chain carries TRBV28 and TRBJ2-3, with 13 nucleotides matching TRBD2. Trimming took 2 bases from V and 1 from J; bases not matched to a gene: 3. Germline V gene sequence: CDR1 MDHEN, CDR2 SYDVKM. The CDR3 covers 17 residues. CDR3 sequence (DNA): TGTGCCAGCAGTTTAATCGGACTAGCGGGAGGCACAGATACGCAGTATTTT. This gives the protein CASSLIGLAGGTDTQYF.

This clone came up once. The chain employs TRBV5-1 and TRBJ1-1; 7 nucleotides align to TRBD1. CDR3 length: 14 amino acids. V trimming: 3 bases; J trimming: 5 bases; junction bases outside the gene matches: 7. Germline V gene lookup returns CDR1 SGHRS and CDR2 YFSETQ. The CDR3 loop reads CASSWDRSRTEAFF. The CDR3, as DNA: TGCGCCAGCAGCTGGGACAGATCGAGAACTGAAGCTTTCTTT.

The chain joins TRBV9 to TRBJ2-1, with 8 nucleotides matching TRBD2. The CDR3 consists of 17 residues. J lost 7 bases, V lost 0 bases, and 12 bases had no gene match. Per the germline V gene, CDR1 is SGDLS and CDR2 is YYNGEE. The CDR3 sequence: CASSVAPAGVLGNEQFF. For the CDR3, the DNA is TGTGCCAGCAGCGTAGCTCCAGCGGGAGTTCTAGGAAATGAGCAGTTCTTC.

This chain connects TRBV4-2 to TRBJ1-5, with D maybe TRBD1 (6 bases). V was cut by 0 bases and J by 5 bases, with 11 bases left in between. Germline V gene data show CDR1 as LGHNA and CDR2 as YNFKEQ. The CDR3 extends over 15 amino acids. The CDR3 reads CASSQEGGGDQPQHF. In nucleotides, the CDR3 is TGTGCCAGCAGCCAAGAAGGGGGAGGAGATCAGCCCCAGCATTTT.

CDR3 loop: CASSSPSKDGANYGYTF. The CDR3 DNA sequence: TGTGCCAGCAGTTCCCCGTCGAAGGACGGGGCTAACTATGGCTACACCTTC. The rearrangement links TRBV28 to TRBJ1-2; D gene ambiguous. Germline lookup yields CDR1 MDHEN and CDR2 SYDVKM. The CDR3 extends over 17 amino acids. V shed 4 bases and J shed 0 bases, with 18 bases lying between them.

The rearrangement uses TRBV2 and TRBJ2-2, with 9 bases fitting TRBD2. In germline, CDR1 is SNHLY, CDR2 FYNNEI. The trim removed 4 bases at V and 5 bases at J, leaving 5 bases unmatched. The CDR3 covers 15 residues. The chain's CDR3 is CASSVISGSTGELFF. DNA for the CDR3: TGTGCCAGCAGTGTGATTAGCGGGAGTACCGGGGAGCTGTTTTTT.

The J gene is TRBJ2-5, the V gene TRBV5-4; 7 bases line up with TRBD2. V lost 3 bases to trimming and J lost 4 bases; unmatched junction nucleotides: 12. Germline V gene sequence: CDR1 SGHNT, CDR2 YYREEE (reference sequence). This CDR3 is 16 amino acids long. The CDR3 region is CASSWEGPRDGETQYF. CDR3 nucleotide sequence: TGTGCCAGCAGCTGGGAGGGCCCACGGGATGGAGAGACCCAGTACTTC.

The rearrangement links TRBV15 to TRBJ1-1; 7 nucleotides match TRBD1. CDR3 length: 14 amino acids. J gave up 1 base and V 4 bases, and 3 bases lay outside the gene matches. The germline V gene encodes CDR1 LNHNV and CDR2 YYDKDF (reference sequence). This CDR3 reads CATSTRTGNTEAFF. Here the CDR3 DNA reads TGTGCCACCAGCACGAGGACAGGGAACACTGAAGCTTTCTTT. Variable domain in full (rest from reference TRBV15 and TRBJ1-1): DAMVIQNPRYQVTQFGKPVTLSCSQTLNHNVMYWYQQKSSQAPKLLFHYYDKDFNNEADTPDNFQSRRPNTSFCFLDIRSPGLGDTAMYLCATSTRTGNTEAFFGQGTRLTVV.

The chain has TRBV19 and TRBJ2-2; 12 bases are shared with TRBD2. With V trimmed by 9 bases and J by 2 bases, 4 bases remained unmatched. This CDR3 is 15 amino acids long. Germline V gene data show CDR1 as LNHDA and CDR2 as SQIVND (reference sequence). The CDR3 loop reads CASASGRANTGELFF. The CDR3 DNA reads TGTGCCAGCGCTAGCGGGAGGGCTAACACCGGGGAGCTGTTTTTT.